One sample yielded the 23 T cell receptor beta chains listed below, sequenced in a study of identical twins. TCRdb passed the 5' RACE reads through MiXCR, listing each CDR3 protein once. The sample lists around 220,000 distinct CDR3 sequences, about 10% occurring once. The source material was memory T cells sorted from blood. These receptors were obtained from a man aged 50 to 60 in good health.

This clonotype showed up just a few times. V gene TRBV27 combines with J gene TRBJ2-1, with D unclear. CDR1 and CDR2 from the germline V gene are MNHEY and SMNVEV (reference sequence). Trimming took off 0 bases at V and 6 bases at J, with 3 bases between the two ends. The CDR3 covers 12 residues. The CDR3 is CASSLSFNEQFF. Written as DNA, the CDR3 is TGTGCCAGCAGTTTATCGTTCAATGAGCAGTTCTTC.

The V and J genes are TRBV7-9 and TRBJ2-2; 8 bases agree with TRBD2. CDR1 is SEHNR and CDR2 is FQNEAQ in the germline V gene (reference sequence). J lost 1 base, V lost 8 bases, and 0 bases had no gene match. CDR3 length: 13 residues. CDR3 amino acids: CASLAGNTGELFF. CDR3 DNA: TGTGCCAGCCTAGCGGGGAACACCGGGGAGCTGTTTTTT.

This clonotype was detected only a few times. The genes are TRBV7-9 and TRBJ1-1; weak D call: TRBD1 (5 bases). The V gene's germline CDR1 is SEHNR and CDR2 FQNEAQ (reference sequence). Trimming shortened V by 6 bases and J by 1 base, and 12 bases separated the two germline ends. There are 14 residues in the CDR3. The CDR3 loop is CASSTGAENTEAFF. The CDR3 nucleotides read TGTGCCAGCAGTACTGGGGCGGAGAACACTGAAGCTTTCTTT.

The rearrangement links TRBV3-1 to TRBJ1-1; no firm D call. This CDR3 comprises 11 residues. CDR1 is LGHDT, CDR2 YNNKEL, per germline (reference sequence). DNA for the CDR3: TGTGCGGTCCGCGCTGCTGGTGAAGCTTTCTTT. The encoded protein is CAVRAAGEAFF.

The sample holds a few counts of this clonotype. CDR3 bases: TGCGCCAGCAGCCCTCAACTTTCGGGACAGGGTCGTGAGCAGTTCTTC. Protein sequence: CASSPQLSGQGREQFF. The chain has TRBV4-3 and TRBJ2-1, with 9 bases that match TRBD1. The CDR3 runs 16 residues. Per the germline V gene, CDR1 is LGHNA and CDR2 is YSLEER. The trim removed 4 bases at V and 9 bases at J, leaving 13 bases unmatched.

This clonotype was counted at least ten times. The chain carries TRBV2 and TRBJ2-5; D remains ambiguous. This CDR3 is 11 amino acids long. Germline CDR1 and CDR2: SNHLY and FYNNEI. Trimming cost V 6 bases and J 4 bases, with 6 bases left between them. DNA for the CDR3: TGTGCCAGCAGCGTAAGAGAGACCCAGTACTTC. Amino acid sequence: CASSVRETQYF.

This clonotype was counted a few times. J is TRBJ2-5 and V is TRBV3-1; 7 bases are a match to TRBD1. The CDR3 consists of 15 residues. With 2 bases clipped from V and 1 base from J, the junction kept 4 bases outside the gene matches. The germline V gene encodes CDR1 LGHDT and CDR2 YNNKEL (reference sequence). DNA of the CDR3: TGTGCCAGCAGCCAACCGGGACAGCCCCAAGAGACCCAGTACTTC. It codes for CASSQPGQPQETQYF.

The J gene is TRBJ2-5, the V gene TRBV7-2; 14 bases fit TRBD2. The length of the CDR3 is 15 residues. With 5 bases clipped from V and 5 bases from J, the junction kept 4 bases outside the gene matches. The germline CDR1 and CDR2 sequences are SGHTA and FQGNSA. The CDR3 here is CASSAGLAGVETQYF. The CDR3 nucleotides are TGTGCCAGCAGCGCGGGACTAGCGGGAGTTGAGACCCAGTACTTC.

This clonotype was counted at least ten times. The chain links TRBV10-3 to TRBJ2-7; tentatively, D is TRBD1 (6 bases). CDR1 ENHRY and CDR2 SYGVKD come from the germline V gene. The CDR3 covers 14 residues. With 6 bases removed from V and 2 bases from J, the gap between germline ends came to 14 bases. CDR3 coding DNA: TGTGCCATCAGGTCCGACAGGTTAACCTACGAGCAGTACTTC. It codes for CAIRSDRLTYEQYF.

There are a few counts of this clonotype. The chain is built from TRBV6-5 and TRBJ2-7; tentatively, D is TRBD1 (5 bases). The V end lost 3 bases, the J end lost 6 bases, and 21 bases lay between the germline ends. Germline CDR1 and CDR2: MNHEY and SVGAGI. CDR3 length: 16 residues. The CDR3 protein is CASSYITQGGQAEQYF. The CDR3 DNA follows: TGTGCCAGCAGTTATATAACCCAGGGTGGCCAGGCCGAGCAGTACTTC.

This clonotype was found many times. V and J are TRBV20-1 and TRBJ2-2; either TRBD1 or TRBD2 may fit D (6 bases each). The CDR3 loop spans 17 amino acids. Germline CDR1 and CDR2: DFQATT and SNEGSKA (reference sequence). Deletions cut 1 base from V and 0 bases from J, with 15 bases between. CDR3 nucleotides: TGCAGTGCTAGAGTCCGAGGGGGGCGAGCGAACACCGGGGAGCTGTTTTTT. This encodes CSARVRGGRANTGELFF.

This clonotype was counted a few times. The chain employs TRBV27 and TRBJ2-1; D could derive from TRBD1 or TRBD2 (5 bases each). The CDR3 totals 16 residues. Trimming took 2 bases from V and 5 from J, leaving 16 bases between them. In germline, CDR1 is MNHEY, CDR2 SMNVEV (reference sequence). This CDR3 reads CASSLEVGTVDNEQFF. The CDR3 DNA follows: TGTGCCAGCAGTTTAGAGGTTGGGACGGTTGACAATGAGCAGTTCTTC.

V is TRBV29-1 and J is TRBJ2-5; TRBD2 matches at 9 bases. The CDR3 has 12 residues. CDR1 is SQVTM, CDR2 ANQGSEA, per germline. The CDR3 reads CSMTSGEETQYF. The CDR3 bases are TGCAGTATGACTAGCGGAGAAGAGACCCAGTACTTC.

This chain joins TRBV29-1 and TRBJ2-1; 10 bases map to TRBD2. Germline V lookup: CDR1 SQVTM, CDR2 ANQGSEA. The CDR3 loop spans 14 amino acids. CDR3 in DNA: TGCTCGACAGCGGGAGGGTCTTCCTACAATGAGCAGTTCTTC. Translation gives CSTAGGSSYNEQFF.

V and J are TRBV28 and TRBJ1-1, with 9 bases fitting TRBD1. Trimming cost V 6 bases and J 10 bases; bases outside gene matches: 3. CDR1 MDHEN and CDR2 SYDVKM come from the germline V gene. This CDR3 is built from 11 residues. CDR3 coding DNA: TGTGCCAGCAGCCTGGACAGGGGAGCTTTCTTT. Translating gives CASSLDRGAFF.

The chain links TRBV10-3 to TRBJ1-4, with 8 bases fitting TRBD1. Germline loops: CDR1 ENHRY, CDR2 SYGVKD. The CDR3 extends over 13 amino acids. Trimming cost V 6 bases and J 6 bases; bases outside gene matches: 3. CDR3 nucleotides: TGTGCCATCAGGGACAGGGAGGATGAAAAACTGTTTTTT. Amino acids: CAIRDREDEKLFF.

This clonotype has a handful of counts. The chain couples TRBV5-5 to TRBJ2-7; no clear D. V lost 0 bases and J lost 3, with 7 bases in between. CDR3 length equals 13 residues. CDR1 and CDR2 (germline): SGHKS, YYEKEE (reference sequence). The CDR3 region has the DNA TGTGCCAGCAGCTTGGACCTCCGCTACGAGCAGTACTTC. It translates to CASSLDLRYEQYF.

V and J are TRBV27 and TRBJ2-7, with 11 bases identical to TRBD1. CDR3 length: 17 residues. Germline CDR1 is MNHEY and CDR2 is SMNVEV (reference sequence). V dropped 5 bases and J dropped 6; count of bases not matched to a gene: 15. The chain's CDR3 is CASSPQFRTGGYGEQYF. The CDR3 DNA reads TGTGCCAGCAGTCCCCAATTCCGGACAGGGGGCTATGGCGAGCAGTACTTC.

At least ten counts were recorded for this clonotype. CDR3 loop: CASSLIRGGALNEQFF. In nucleotides, the CDR3 is TGTGCCAGCAGTTTAATCCGCGGGGGGGCCCTGAATGAGCAGTTCTTC. J is TRBJ2-1 and V is TRBV27; 9 positions match TRBD2. This CDR3 is built from 16 residues. Unmatched junction bases numbered 9, after V lost 2 bases and J lost 7 bases. Germline V CDR1 and CDR2: MNHEY, SMNVEV (reference sequence).

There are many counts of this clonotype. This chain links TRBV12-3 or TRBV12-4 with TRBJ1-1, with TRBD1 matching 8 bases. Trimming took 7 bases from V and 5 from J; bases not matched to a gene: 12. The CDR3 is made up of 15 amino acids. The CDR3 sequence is CASTPLTGAKTEAFF. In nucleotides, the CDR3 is TGTGCCAGCACCCCCCTGACAGGGGCGAAGACTGAAGCTTTCTTT.

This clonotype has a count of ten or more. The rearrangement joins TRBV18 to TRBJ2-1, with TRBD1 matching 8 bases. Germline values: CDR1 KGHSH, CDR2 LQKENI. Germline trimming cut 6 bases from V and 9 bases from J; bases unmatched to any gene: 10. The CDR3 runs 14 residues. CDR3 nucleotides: TGTGCCAGCTCCCCAGGGGGCGGGGTCGGTGAGCAGTTCTTC. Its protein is CASSPGGGVGEQFF.

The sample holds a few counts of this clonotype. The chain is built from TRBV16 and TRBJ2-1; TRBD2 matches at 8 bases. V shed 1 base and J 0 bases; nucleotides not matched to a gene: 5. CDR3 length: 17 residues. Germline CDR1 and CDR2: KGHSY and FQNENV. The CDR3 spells CASSQFSGSISYNEQFF. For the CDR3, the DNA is TGTGCCAGCAGCCAATTCAGCGGGAGTATCTCCTACAATGAGCAGTTCTTC.

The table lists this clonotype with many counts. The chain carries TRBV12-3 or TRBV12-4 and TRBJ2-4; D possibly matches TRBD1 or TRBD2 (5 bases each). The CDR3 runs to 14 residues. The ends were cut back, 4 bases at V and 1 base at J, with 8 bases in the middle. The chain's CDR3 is CASSSRDAKNIQYF. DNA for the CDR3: TGTGCCAGCAGTTCCCGGGACGCCAAAAACATTCAGTACTTC.